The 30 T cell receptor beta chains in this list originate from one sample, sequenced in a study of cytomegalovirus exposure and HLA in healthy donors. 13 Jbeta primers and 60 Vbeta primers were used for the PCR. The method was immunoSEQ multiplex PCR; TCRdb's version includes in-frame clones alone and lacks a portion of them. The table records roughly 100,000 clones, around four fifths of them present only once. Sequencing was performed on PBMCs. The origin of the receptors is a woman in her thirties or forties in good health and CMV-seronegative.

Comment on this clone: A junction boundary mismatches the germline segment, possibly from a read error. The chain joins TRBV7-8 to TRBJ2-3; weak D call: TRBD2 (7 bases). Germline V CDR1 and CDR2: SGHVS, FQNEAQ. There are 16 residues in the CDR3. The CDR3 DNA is TGTGCCAGCAGATTAGCCGGGGGGCAATTCACAGATACGCAGTATTTT. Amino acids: CASRLAGGQFTDTQYF. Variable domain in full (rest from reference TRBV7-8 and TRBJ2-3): GAGVSQSPRYKVAKRGQDVALRCDPISGHVSLFWYQQALGQGPEFLTYFQNEAQLDKSGLPSDRFFAERPEGSVSTLKIQRTQQEDSAVYLCASRLAGGQFTDTQYFGPGTRLTVL.

The CDR3 protein is CASSSRTGGGNTIYF. The DNA of the CDR3 is TGCGCCAGCAGCTCCCGCACAGGGGGGGGAAACACCATATATTTT. The chain combines TRBV5-1 with TRBJ1-3; TRBD1 matches 8 bases. The germline CDR1 and CDR2 sequences are SGHRS and YFSETQ. Unmatched junction bases numbered 6, after V lost 3 bases and J lost 4 bases. This CDR3 is built from 15 residues. The whole variable domain, remainder taken from reference TRBV5-1 and TRBJ1-3, is KAGVTQTPRYLIKTRGQQVTLSCSPISGHRSVSWYQQTPGQGLQFLFEYFSETQRNKGNFPGRFSGRQFSNSRSEMNVSTLELGDSALYLCASSSRTGGGNTIYFGEGSWLTVV.

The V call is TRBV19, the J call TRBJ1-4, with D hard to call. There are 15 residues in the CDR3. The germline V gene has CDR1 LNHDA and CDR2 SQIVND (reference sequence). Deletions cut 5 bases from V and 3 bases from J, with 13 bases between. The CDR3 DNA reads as TGTGCCAGTAGTCAAGAGCCCTTATCTAATGAAAAACTGTTTTTT. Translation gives CASSQEPLSNEKLFF.

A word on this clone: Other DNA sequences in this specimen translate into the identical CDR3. In DNA form, the CDR3 reads TGTGCCAGCTCACCCGGACTAGCGGGGGGCTACGAGCAGTACTTC. The encoded protein is CASSPGLAGGYEQYF. The rearrangement links TRBV18 to TRBJ2-7; the match to TRBD2 covers 14 bases. Trimming removed 3 bases from V and 3 bases from J; junction bases left unmatched: 1. Germline V gives CDR1 KGHSH, CDR2 LQKENI. The CDR3 covers 15 residues. Based on the CDR3 plus reference TRBV18 and TRBJ2-7, the full variable domain is NAGVMQNPRHLVRRRGQEARLRCSPMKGHSHVYWYRQLPEEGLKFMVYLQKENIIDESGMPKERFSAEFPKEGPSILRIQQVVRGDSAAYFCASSPGLAGGYEQYFGPGTRLTVT.

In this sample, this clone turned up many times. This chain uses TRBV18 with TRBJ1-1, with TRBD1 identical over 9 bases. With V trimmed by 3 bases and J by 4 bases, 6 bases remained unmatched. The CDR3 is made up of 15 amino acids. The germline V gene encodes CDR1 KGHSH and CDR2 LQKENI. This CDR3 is CASSPQGQGSTEAFF. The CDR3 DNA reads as TGTGCCAGCTCACCCCAGGGACAGGGTAGCACTGAAGCTTTCTTT.

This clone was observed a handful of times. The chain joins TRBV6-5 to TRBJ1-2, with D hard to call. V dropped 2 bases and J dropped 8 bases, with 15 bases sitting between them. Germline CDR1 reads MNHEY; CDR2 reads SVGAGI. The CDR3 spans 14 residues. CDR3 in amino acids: CASSYATSLDGYTF. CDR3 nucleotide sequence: TGTGCCAGCAGTTACGCGACATCGCTTGACGGCTACACCTTC.

The CDR3 bases are TGTGCCAGCAGTCGGGACTTAGGGCGTACTGGCTACACCTTC. Translated, it gives CASSRDLGRTGYTF. The genes are TRBV6-5 and TRBJ1-2, with a weak D call TRBD1 (5 bases). V lost 5 bases to trimming and J lost 7 bases, with 17 bases between them. Germline loops: CDR1 MNHEY, CDR2 SVGAGI. The CDR3 has 14 residues.

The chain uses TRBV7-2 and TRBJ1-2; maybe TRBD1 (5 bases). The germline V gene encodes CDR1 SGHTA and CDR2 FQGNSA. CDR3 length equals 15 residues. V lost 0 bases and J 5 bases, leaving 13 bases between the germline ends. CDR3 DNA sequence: TGTGCCAGCAGCTTAGCTTATACAGGAGCATATGGCTACACCTTC. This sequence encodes CASSLAYTGAYGYTF.

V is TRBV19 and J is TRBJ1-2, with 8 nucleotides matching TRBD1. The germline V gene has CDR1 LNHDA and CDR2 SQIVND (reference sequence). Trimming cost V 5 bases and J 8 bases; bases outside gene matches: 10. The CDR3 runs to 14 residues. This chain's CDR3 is CASSSKLDRDGYTF. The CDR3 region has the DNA TGTGCCAGTAGTTCGAAACTGGACAGGGACGGCTACACCTTC.

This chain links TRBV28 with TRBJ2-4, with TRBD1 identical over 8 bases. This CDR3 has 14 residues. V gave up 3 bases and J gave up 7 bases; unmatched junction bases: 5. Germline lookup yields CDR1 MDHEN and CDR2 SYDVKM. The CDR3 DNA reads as TGTGCCAGCAGTTTCAGGGGGCGCGTGAACATTCAGTACTTC. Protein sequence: CASSFRGRVNIQYF.

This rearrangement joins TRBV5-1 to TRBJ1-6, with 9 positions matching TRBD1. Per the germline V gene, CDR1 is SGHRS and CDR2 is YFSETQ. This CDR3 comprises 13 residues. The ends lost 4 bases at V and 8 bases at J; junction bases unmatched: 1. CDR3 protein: CASSRTGDSPLHF. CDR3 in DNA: TGCGCCAGCAGCAGGACAGGGGATTCACCCCTCCACTTT.

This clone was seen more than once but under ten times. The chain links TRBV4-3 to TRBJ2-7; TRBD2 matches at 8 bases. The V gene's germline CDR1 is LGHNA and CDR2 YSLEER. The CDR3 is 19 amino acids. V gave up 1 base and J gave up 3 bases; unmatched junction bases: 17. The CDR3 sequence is CASSQVRAGVFSQNYEQYF. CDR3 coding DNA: TGCGCCAGCAGCCAAGTAAGAGCGGGAGTATTCTCCCAAAACTACGAGCAGTACTTC.

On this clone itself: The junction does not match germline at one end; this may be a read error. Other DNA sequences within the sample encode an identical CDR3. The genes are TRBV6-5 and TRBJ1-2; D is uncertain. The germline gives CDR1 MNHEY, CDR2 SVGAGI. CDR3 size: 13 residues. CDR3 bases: TGTGCTAGCAGTTCGGCAGGCACGTATGGCTACACCTTC. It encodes CASSSAGTYGYTF.

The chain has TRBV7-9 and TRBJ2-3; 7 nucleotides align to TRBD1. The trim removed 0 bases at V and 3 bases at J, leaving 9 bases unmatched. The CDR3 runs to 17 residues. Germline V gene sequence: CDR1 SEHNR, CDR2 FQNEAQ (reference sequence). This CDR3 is CASSLATGTVWTDTQYF. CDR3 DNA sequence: TGTGCCAGCAGCTTAGCCACCGGGACAGTCTGGACAGATACGCAGTATTTT.

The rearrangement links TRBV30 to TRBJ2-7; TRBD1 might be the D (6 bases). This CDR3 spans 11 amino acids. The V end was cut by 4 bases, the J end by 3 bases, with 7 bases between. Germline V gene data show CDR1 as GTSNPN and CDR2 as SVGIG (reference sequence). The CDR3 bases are TGTGCCTGGACGGACAGCTACGAGCAGTACTTC. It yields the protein CAWTDSYEQYF.

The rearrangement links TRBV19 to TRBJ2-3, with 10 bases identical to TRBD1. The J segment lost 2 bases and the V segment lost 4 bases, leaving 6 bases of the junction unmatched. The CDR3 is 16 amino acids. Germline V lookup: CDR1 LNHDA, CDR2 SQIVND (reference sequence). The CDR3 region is CASSTRDRGATDTQYF. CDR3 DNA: TGTGCCAGTAGTACCCGGGACAGGGGAGCCACAGATACGCAGTATTTT.

The CDR3 DNA reads TGTGCCAGCAGCTCGTCGACCGCGGTTGTCTATGGCTACACCTTC. Amino acid sequence: CASSSSTAVVYGYTF. The rearrangement joins TRBV7-9 to TRBJ1-2; D is uncertain. This CDR3 has 15 amino acids. Trimming pared 4 bases from V and 4 bases from J, leaving 16 bases between. Germline V gives CDR1 SEHNR, CDR2 FQNEAQ (reference sequence).

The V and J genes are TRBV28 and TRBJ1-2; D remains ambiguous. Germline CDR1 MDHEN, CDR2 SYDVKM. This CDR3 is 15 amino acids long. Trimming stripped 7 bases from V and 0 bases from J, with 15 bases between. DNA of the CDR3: TGTGCCAGCAATTCAGCTTATAGCCCTAACTATGGCTACACCTTC. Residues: CASNSAYSPNYGYTF.

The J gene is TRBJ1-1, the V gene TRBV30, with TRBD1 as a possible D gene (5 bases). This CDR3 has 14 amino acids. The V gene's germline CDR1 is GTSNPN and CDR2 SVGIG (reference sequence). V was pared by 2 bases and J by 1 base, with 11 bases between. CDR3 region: CAWSLGLRNTEAFF. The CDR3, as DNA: TGTGCCTGGAGTTTGGGACTTAGGAACACTGAAGCTTTCTTT.

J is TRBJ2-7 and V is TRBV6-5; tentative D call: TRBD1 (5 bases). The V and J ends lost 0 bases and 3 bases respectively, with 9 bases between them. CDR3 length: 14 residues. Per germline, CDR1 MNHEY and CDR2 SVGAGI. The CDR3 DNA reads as TGTGCCAGCAGTTACTCGCACAGGCTCTACGAGCAGTACTTC. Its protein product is CASSYSHRLYEQYF.

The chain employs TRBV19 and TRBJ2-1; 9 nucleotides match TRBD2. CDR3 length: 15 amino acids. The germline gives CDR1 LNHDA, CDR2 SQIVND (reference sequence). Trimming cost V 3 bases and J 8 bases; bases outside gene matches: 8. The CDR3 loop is CASSILAGRIYEQFF. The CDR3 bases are TGTGCCAGTAGTATTCTAGCGGGGAGAATCTATGAGCAGTTCTTC.

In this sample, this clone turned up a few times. CDR3 bases: TGTGCCAGCAGCCGACTGAGCACAGATACGCAGTATTTT. It codes for CASSRLSTDTQYF. J is TRBJ2-3 and V is TRBV7-3; no definite D call. Germline CDR1 is SGHTA and CDR2 is FQGTGA. V shed 5 bases and J shed 0 bases, with 6 bases lying between them. This CDR3 has 13 amino acids.

DNA of the CDR3: TGCGCCAGCAGCCAACAGGGACAGGGTTATGGCTACACCTTC. Protein sequence: CASSQQGQGYGYTF. This chain joins TRBV4-3 and TRBJ1-2, with TRBD1 matching 9 bases. Germline V gene sequence: CDR1 LGHNA, CDR2 YSLEER. J gave up 5 bases and V 2 bases, and 3 bases lay outside the gene matches. This CDR3 spans 14 amino acids.

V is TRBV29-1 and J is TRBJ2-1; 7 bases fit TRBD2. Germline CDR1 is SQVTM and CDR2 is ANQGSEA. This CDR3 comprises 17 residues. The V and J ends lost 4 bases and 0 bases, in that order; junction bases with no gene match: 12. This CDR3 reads CSVVGGVLSGSYNEQFF. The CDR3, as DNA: TGCAGCGTTGTGGGGGGGGTACTATCGGGCTCCTACAATGAGCAGTTCTTC.

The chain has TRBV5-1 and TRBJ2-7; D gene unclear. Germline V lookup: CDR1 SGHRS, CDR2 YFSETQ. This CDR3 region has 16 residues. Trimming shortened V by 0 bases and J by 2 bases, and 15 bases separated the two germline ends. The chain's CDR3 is CASSLETVSSPYEQYF. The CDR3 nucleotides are TGCGCCAGCAGCTTGGAAACGGTCAGTAGCCCCTACGAGCAGTACTTC.

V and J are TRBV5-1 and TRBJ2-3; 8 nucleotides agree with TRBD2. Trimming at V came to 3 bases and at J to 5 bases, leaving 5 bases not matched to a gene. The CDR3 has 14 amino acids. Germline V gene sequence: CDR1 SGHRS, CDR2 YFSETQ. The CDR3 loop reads CASSSGGPEDTQYF. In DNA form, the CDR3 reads TGCGCCAGCAGCTCGGGAGGGCCGGAAGATACGCAGTATTTT.

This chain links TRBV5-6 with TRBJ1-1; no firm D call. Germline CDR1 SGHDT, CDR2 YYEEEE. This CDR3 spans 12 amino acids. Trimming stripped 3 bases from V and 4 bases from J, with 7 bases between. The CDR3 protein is CASSWGATEAFF. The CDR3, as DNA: TGTGCCAGCAGCTGGGGAGCCACTGAAGCTTTCTTT.

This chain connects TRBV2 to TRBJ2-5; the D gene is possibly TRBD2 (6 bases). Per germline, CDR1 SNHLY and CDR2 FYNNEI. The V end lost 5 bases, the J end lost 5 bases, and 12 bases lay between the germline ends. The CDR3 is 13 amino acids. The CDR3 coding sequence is TGTGCCAGCAGTTACGGGAGAAAGGAGACCCAGTACTTC. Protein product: CASSYGRKETQYF.

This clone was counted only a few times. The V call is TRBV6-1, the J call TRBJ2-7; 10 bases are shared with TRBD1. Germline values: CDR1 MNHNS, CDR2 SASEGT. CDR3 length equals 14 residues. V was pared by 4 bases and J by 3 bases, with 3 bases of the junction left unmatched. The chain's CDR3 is CASSVRDRGYEQYF. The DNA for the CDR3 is TGTGCCAGCAGTGTCCGGGACAGGGGCTACGAGCAGTACTTC.

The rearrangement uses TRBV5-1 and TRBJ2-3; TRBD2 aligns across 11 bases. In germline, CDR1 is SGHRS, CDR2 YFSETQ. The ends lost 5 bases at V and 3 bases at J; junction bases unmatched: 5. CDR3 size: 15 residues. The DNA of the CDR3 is TGCGCCAGCAGACCAACTAGCGGGAGTACAGATACGCAGTATTTT. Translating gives CASRPTSGSTDTQYF. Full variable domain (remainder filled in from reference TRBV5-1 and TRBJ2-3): KAGVTQTPRYLIKTRGQQVTLSCSPISGHRSVSWYQQTPGQGLQFLFEYFSETQRNKGNFPGRFSGRQFSNSRSEMNVSTLELGDSALYLCASRPTSGSTDTQYFGPGTRLTVL.